Following are 28 T cell receptor beta chains from one sample sequenced in a study. From the RT-PCR reads, TCRdb called clonotypes with MiXCR, one entry per CDR3 protein. The sample gives almost 700,000 distinct CDR3 sequences, more than 13% of which show up once; 3.6% is in the top ten. Sequencing was done on a sample of memory CD4+ T cells from blood. These receptors all come from a female donor in good health, serving as a healthy control.

The chain links TRBV28 to TRBJ1-1; 8 nucleotides match TRBD1. In germline, CDR1 is MDHEN, CDR2 SYDVKM. The CDR3 sequence is 17 residues long. Trimming took 5 bases from V and 2 from J; bases not matched to a gene: 13. The DNA for the CDR3 is TGTGCCAGCAGTCCAAGGACAGGGACCTCCCAAAACACTGAAGCTTTCTTT. Translated: CASSPRTGTSQNTEAFF. The full variable domain, in which reference TRBV28 and TRBJ1-1 provide the parts outside the CDR3, is DVKVTQSSRYLVKRTGEKVFLECVQDMDHENMFWYRQDPGLGLRLIYFSYDVKMKEKGDIPEGYSVSREKKERFSLILESASTNQTSMYLCASSPRTGTSQNTEAFFGQGTRLTVV.

The chain combines TRBV20-1 with TRBJ2-3, with 7 positions matching TRBD1. In germline, CDR1 is DFQATT, CDR2 SNEGSKA (reference sequence). J lost 2 bases, V lost 6 bases, and 5 bases had no gene match. The CDR3 is 13 amino acids. CDR3 DNA: TGCAGTGCCATGGACAGGCTCACAGATACGCAGTATTTT. Translated, it gives CSAMDRLTDTQYF.

The V gene is TRBV14, the J gene TRBJ2-3, with 11 bases fitting TRBD2. CDR1 is SGHDN and CDR2 is FVKESK in the germline V gene. J lost 0 bases, V lost 3 bases, and 8 bases had no gene match. The CDR3 runs 18 residues. In nucleotides, the CDR3 is TGTGCCAGCAGCCAGATGGGGACTAGCGGAGCTAGCACAGATACGCAGTATTTT. Amino acid sequence: CASSQMGTSGASTDTQYF.

The chain couples TRBV6-2 or TRBV6-3 to TRBJ2-1; 10 nucleotides align to TRBD1. CDR1 and CDR2 from the germline V gene are MNHEY and SVGEGT. The length of the CDR3 is 15 residues. The V and J ends lost 4 bases and 3 bases, in that order; junction bases with no gene match: 3. This CDR3 is CASSSRTGGYNEQFF. The CDR3 coding sequence is TGTGCCAGCAGTTCACGGACAGGGGGCTACAATGAGCAGTTCTTC.

The chain uses TRBV29-1 and TRBJ1-2; a weak D match, TRBD1 (5 bases). The V end was cut by 7 bases, the J end by 1 base, with 10 bases between. Germline CDR1 reads SQVTM; CDR2 reads ANQGSEA. The CDR3 loop spans 12 amino acids. The CDR3 coding sequence is TGCAGCGCTGGGGGGGATAACTATGGCTACACCTTC. Protein sequence: CSAGGDNYGYTF.

The CDR3 is CASSYRTSNYGYTF. In nucleotides, the CDR3 is TGTGCCAGCAGTTACAGGACGTCTAACTATGGCTACACCTTC. The rearrangement uses TRBV6-5 and TRBJ1-2; D gene ambiguous. The CDR3 loop spans 14 amino acids. V dropped 2 bases and J dropped 0 bases, with 7 bases sitting between them. Germline CDR1 reads MNHEY; CDR2 reads SVGAGI.

The rearrangement joins TRBV7-8 to TRBJ2-1; 8 nucleotides align to TRBD2. CDR3 length: 16 residues. J was trimmed by 3 bases and V by 1 base; bases with no gene match: 5. Germline V gene lookup returns CDR1 SGHVS and CDR2 FQNEAQ. The CDR3 region is CASSLGVTSVYNEQFF. The CDR3 bases are TGTGCCAGCAGCTTAGGCGTGACTAGCGTCTACAATGAGCAGTTCTTC.

V and J are TRBV27 and TRBJ2-1, with D tentatively TRBD2 (6 bases). Germline V gene data show CDR1 as MNHEY and CDR2 as SMNVEV (reference sequence). Trimming pared 5 bases from V and 3 bases from J, leaving 20 bases between. The length of the CDR3 is 17 residues. The CDR3, as DNA: TGTGCCAGCAGTGGGGGAACGGCGCGGGGTTTCTACAATGAGCAGTTCTTC. This codes for CASSGGTARGFYNEQFF.

On this clonotype: The conserved final phenylalanine or tryptophan is absent from the CDR3, which likely points to a read error. The rearrangement uses TRBV30 and TRBJ1-3; D not certain. This CDR3 region has 12 residues. V lost 1 base and J 11 bases, leaving 12 bases between the germline ends. Germline values: CDR1 GTSNPN, CDR2 SVGIG (reference sequence). In DNA, the CDR3 is TGTGCCTGGAGTGCAACACGGAATCCCATATATTAT. Residues: CAWSATRNPIYY.

This clonotype appeared a few times. The V gene is TRBV4-2, the J gene TRBJ2-3, with 9 bases that match TRBD2. Germline assignment: CDR1 LGHNA and CDR2 YNFKEQ. The V gene end was trimmed by 1 base and the J gene end by 3 bases; junction bases not matched to a gene: 11. The CDR3 runs 18 residues. CDR3 nucleotides: TGTGCCAGCAGCCAAGTAACCGGGAGTAGCGGGAGAACAGATACGCAGTATTTT. This codes for CASSQVTGSSGRTDTQYF.

The chain couples TRBV6-2 or TRBV6-3 to TRBJ2-2; D gene unclear. Germline loops: CDR1 MNHEY, CDR2 SVGEGT. Trimming removed 6 bases from V and 7 bases from J, with 6 bases in between. The CDR3 is 11 residues long. The CDR3 protein is CASRNFGELFF. In nucleotides, the CDR3 is TGTGCCAGCAGGAACTTCGGGGAGCTGTTTTTT.

The chain links TRBV28 to TRBJ2-2; D not resolved. Germline loops: CDR1 MDHEN, CDR2 SYDVKM. This CDR3 has 13 residues. V lost 7 bases to trimming and J lost 3 bases, with 9 bases between them. The CDR3 DNA reads as TGTGCCAGCAAAGTGGGCCACACCGGGGAGCTGTTTTTT. Amino acids: CASKVGHTGELFF. The full variable domain, with the rest looked up from reference TRBV28 and TRBJ2-2, is DVKVTQSSRYLVKRTGEKVFLECVQDMDHENMFWYRQDPGLGLRLIYFSYDVKMKEKGDIPEGYSVSREKKERFSLILESASTNQTSMYLCASKVGHTGELFFGEGSRLTVL.

This clonotype has a single count. The chain recombines TRBV15 with TRBJ1-1, with 8 bases lining up with TRBD1. V trimming: 3 bases; J trimming: 4 bases; junction bases outside the gene matches: 4. CDR3 size: 14 residues. Germline CDR1 LNHNV, CDR2 YYDKDF (reference sequence). In DNA, the CDR3 is TGTGCCACCAGCAGGGACAGGGAGGCCACTGAAGCTTTCTTT. Protein sequence: CATSRDREATEAFF.

V gene TRBV20-1 combines with J gene TRBJ1-3; D might be TRBD1 (5 bases). V shed 0 bases and J shed 9 bases, with 18 bases lying between them. In germline, CDR1 is DFQATT, CDR2 SNEGSKA (reference sequence). This CDR3 is 15 amino acids long. The CDR3 protein is CSARDSGGNLGTIYF. CDR3 DNA sequence: TGCAGTGCTAGAGACTCTGGGGGGAACCTGGGCACCATATATTTT.

This clonotype turned up a few times. The chain recombines TRBV24-1 with TRBJ2-5; perhaps TRBD2 as D (6 bases). Germline V lookup: CDR1 KGHDR, CDR2 SFDVKD. V lost 2 bases to trimming and J lost 4 bases, with 16 bases between them. CDR3 length: 16 residues. The CDR3 region has the DNA TGTGCCACCAGTGATTCTCGACTAGTAAGCGGAGAGACCCAGTACTTC. Translation gives CATSDSRLVSGETQYF.

The chain joins TRBV21-1 to TRBJ1-2. TRBV21-1 is labeled a pseudogene. The CDR3 is 14 residues long. The CDR3 coding sequence is TGTGCCAGCAGCAATTGTGTGGAGATGGGTGGCTACACCTTC. Amino acid sequence: CASSNCVEMGGYTF.

The rearrangement uses TRBV20-1 and TRBJ2-5, with 7 bases matching TRBD2. V shed 7 bases, J shed 5 bases, and the junction held 13 bases outside the gene matches. The germline V gene encodes CDR1 DFQATT and CDR2 SNEGSKA (reference sequence). The CDR3 spans 14 residues. The CDR3 nucleotides read TGCAGTGTACAGAGGCAGGGAGGGGCCGAGACCCAGTACTTC. Translation: CSVQRQGGAETQYF.

This clonotype showed up just a few times. This chain connects TRBV6-6 to TRBJ1-5; D is unresolved. The CDR3 is 15 amino acids. Germline CDR1 is MNHNY and CDR2 is SVGAGI (reference sequence). Trimming pared 2 bases from V and 0 bases from J, leaving 8 bases between. CDR3 DNA: TGTGCCAGCAGTTACACGGGGATTAGCAATCAGCCCCAGCATTTT. This codes for CASSYTGISNQPQHF.

This clonotype showed up many times. This rearrangement joins TRBV7-9 to TRBJ2-7; 8 nucleotides line up with TRBD1. Germline CDR1 is SEHNR and CDR2 is FQNEAQ (reference sequence). The CDR3 is 14 amino acids. V was clipped by 3 bases and J by 3 bases; unmatched bases: 4. DNA of the CDR3: TGTGCCAGCAGCTTGACAGGGGTAAACTACGAGCAGTACTTC. It translates to CASSLTGVNYEQYF.

This clonotype was seen repeatedly, ten times or more. V gene TRBV4-3 combines with J gene TRBJ2-4; D may be TRBD2 (7 bases). Trimming left V 4 bases short and J 6 bases short, with 19 bases between. Germline V CDR1 and CDR2: LGHNA, YSLEER. The CDR3 extends over 16 amino acids. The CDR3 sequence: CASSLKRGGAGNIQYF. The CDR3 nucleotides read TGCGCCAGCAGCCTAAAGAGAGGGGGGGCCGGAAACATTCAGTACTTC.

This clonotype was detected a few times. CDR3 sequence: CASSLAPTSGGSSYNEQFF. The CDR3 coding sequence is TGCGCCAGCAGCTTGGCACCGACTAGCGGGGGGAGCTCCTACAATGAGCAGTTCTTC. This chain uses TRBV5-1 with TRBJ2-1; 13 positions agree with TRBD2. Trimming removed 0 bases from V and 0 bases from J; junction bases left unmatched: 6. This CDR3 region has 19 residues. Germline assignment: CDR1 SGHRS and CDR2 YFSETQ. Using reference TRBV5-1 and TRBJ2-1 for the parts outside the CDR3, the full variable domain is KAGVTQTPRYLIKTRGQQVTLSCSPISGHRSVSWYQQTPGQGLQFLFEYFSETQRNKGNFPGRFSGRQFSNSRSEMNVSTLELGDSALYLCASSLAPTSGGSSYNEQFFGPGTRLTVL.

This clonotype was seen repeatedly, ten times or more. The rearrangement joins TRBV20-1 to TRBJ1-5; D is unresolved. CDR1 is DFQATT and CDR2 is SNEGSKA in the germline V gene (reference sequence). The V gene lost 1 base and the J gene lost 3 bases, with 16 bases spanning the gap. The CDR3 loop spans 16 amino acids. The CDR3 is CSARGQPKGLNQPQHF. The CDR3 DNA reads TGCAGTGCTAGAGGGCAGCCCAAGGGCCTCAATCAGCCCCAGCATTTT.

The chain uses TRBV3-1 and TRBJ1-1, with no clear D. The germline V and J ends were trimmed by 4 bases and 0 bases, with 15 bases remaining between them. Germline CDR1 is LGHDT and CDR2 is YNNKEL (reference sequence). CDR3 length: 16 amino acids. CDR3 residues: CASSPDPQRLNTEAFF. The CDR3 nucleotides are TGTGCCAGCAGCCCTGACCCCCAAAGATTGAACACTGAAGCTTTCTTT.

The chain carries TRBV3-1 and TRBJ2-3, with TRBD1 identical over 7 bases. From germline, CDR1 is LGHDT and CDR2 YNNKEL (reference sequence). J was trimmed by 6 bases and V by 2 bases; bases with no gene match: 5. This CDR3 contains 14 residues. The CDR3 region has the DNA TGTGCCAGCAGCCAAAGACAGGGTGGGGATACGCAGTATTTT. Translating it yields CASSQRQGGDTQYF.

Only a few counts were recorded for this clonotype. The chain joins TRBV12-3 or TRBV12-4 to TRBJ1-2, with D maybe TRBD1 (5 bases). CDR3 length: 15 residues. The V end lost 7 bases, the J end lost 5 bases, and 20 bases lay between the germline ends. The CDR3, as DNA: TGTGCCAGCACCGCTCTCCCGACAGCCCTATATGGCTACACCTTC. Its protein product is CASTALPTALYGYTF.

The rearrangement joins TRBV15 to TRBJ1-1, with D unresolved. CDR1 LNHNV and CDR2 YYDKDF come from the germline V gene (reference sequence). Trimming stripped 1 base from V and 4 bases from J, with 16 bases between. This CDR3 contains 16 residues. This CDR3 is CATSRGETSGITEAFF. The DNA for the CDR3 is TGTGCCACCAGCAGAGGCGAAACCTCGGGGATCACTGAAGCTTTCTTT.

The genes are TRBV7-8 and TRBJ2-1, with TRBD2 matching 7 bases. This CDR3 has 14 residues. V lost 1 base and J lost 8; bases outside the gene matches: 5. Germline CDR1 and CDR2: SGHVS and FQNEAQ. The CDR3 coding sequence is TGTGCCAGCAGCTTAGGCGGGAGTCTTTATGAGCAGTTCTTC. This codes for CASSLGGSLYEQFF.

This clonotype was recorded many times. The rearrangement uses TRBV20-1 and TRBJ1-2; D gene ambiguous. Trimming pared 0 bases from V and 6 bases from J, leaving 20 bases between. CDR3 length: 16 residues. Germline-derived CDR1 and CDR2 are DFQATT and SNEGSKA (reference sequence). CDR3 in DNA: TGCAGTGCTAGAGATCTAACAACTGCCTATGGTGATGGCTACACCTTC. Translating it yields CSARDLTTAYGDGYTF.